These 10 T cell receptor beta chains came from one sample sequenced in a study of sequential checkpoint blockade in melanoma. Noted treatment: randomized to nivolumab then ipilimumab (arm A) or the reverse (arm B). TCRdb's copy holds only in-frame clones and misses some; the assay was immunoSEQ multiplex PCR. The profile covers around 7,000 clones, with around 20% appearing a single time and 9.5% to 15% taken by the ten largest. Specimen: tumor tissue (inferred from file names), collected from a patient given nivolumab and ipilimumab in sequence. The receptors stem from a human donor with melanoma.

The CDR3 bases are TGTGCCAGCAGTGAATACACAGGGGACTATGGCTACACCTTC. It translates to CASSEYTGDYGYTF. This chain links TRBV25-1 with TRBJ1-2; 7 nucleotides match TRBD1. J lost 3 bases, V lost 0 bases, and 1 base had no gene match. This CDR3 comprises 14 residues. Per germline, CDR1 MGHDK and CDR2 SYGVNS.

The chain uses TRBV29-1 and TRBJ2-1, with 7 nucleotides matching TRBD2. J was trimmed by 8 bases and V by 3 bases; bases with no gene match: 10. Germline CDR1 and CDR2: SQVTM and ANQGSEA. This CDR3 spans 14 amino acids. CDR3 region: CSVDRLAGHDEQFF. The CDR3 DNA reads as TGCAGCGTTGATCGACTAGCAGGCCACGATGAGCAGTTCTTC.

This clone was counted ten times or more. The chain links TRBV11-3 to TRBJ1-1; D uncertain. V lost 2 bases and J lost 1, with 8 bases in between. In germline, CDR1 is SGHNT, CDR2 YENEEA. The CDR3 has 14 residues. The chain's CDR3 is CASSLRAANTEAFF. As DNA, the CDR3 is TGTGCCAGCAGCTTACGGGCAGCGAACACTGAAGCTTTCTTT.

This clone was found a few times. The chain combines TRBV4-1 with TRBJ2-3; D might be TRBD1 (5 bases). Trimming removed 2 bases at V and 2 bases at J, with 11 bases between. Germline V gene lookup returns CDR1 MGHRA and CDR2 YSYEKL. The CDR3 runs 15 residues. This CDR3 reads CASSQSPGSTDTQYF. The CDR3 DNA reads TGCGCCAGCAGCCAATCTCCAGGGTCCACAGATACGCAGTATTTT.

The rearrangement uses TRBV19 and TRBJ2-7; 10 positions agree with TRBD2. Trimming took 5 bases from V and 6 from J; bases not matched to a gene: 10. This CDR3 has 15 amino acids. Germline V CDR1 and CDR2: LNHDA, SQIVND (reference sequence). The CDR3 coding sequence is TGTGCCAGTAGTTCAGGACTAGCGGCGCGAGGCGAGCAGTACTTC. Protein: CASSSGLAARGEQYF.

In its sample, this clone ranks as large (0.1 to 1%). J is TRBJ1-5 and V is TRBV28; D unclear. Germline CDR1 is MDHEN and CDR2 is SYDVKM. The CDR3 has 14 residues. V lost 5 bases and J 2 bases, leaving 10 bases between the germline ends. CDR3 region: CASSRGFGNQPQHF. DNA of the CDR3: TGTGCCAGCAGTCGGGGTTTCGGCAATCAGCCCCAGCATTTT.

This clone was detected many times. The chain couples TRBV4-1 to TRBJ2-2, with 10 bases aligning to TRBD2. Germline loops: CDR1 MGHRA, CDR2 YSYEKL. The ends lost 6 bases at V and 3 bases at J; junction bases unmatched: 4. CDR3 length equals 15 residues. CDR3 nucleotide sequence: TGCGCCAGCAGACTCCTAGCGGGGGACACCGGGGAGCTGTTTTTT. Translated, it gives CASRLLAGDTGELFF.

J is TRBJ2-3 and V is TRBV19, with D possibly matching TRBD2 (6 bases). This CDR3 region has 15 residues. V dropped 6 bases and J dropped 3 bases, with 16 bases sitting between them. Germline V gene data show CDR1 as LNHDA and CDR2 as SQIVND (reference sequence). In DNA form, the CDR3 reads TGTGCCAGTAGACCCCGGGGGTGGGGGACAGATACGCAGTATTTT. It yields the protein CASRPRGWGTDTQYF.

In this sample, this clone turned up a few times. The V gene is TRBV11-3, the J gene TRBJ2-3, with D perhaps matching TRBD1 or TRBD2 (6 bases each). CDR3 size: 17 residues. Germline V gene data show CDR1 as SGHNT and CDR2 as YENEEA. V was clipped by 5 bases and J by 0 bases, with 18 bases between them. The CDR3 bases are TGTGCCAGCAGCCCCTTGACGGGGGCCCTTAGCACAGATACGCAGTATTTT. This codes for CASSPLTGALSTDTQYF.

This chain uses TRBV28 with TRBJ1-3; possibly TRBD1 for D (5 bases). Germline assignment: CDR1 MDHEN and CDR2 SYDVKM. This CDR3 is built from 14 residues. The ends were cut back, 4 bases at V and 5 bases at J, with 12 bases in the middle. The CDR3 here is CASSSGTARNTIYF. CDR3 nucleotide sequence: TGTGCCAGCAGTTCGGGGACGGCCAGAAACACCATATATTTT.